This T cell receptor beta chain was identified in a study of spatial heterogeneity in lung cancer. The time point denotes: sample taken at primary tumor resection. No cells were sorted before sequencing. The whole RNA sequenced was extracted from tumor, nontumor lung or frozen PBMC. V lost 6 bases to trimming and J lost 7 bases; unmatched junction nucleotides: 12. The CDR3 loop spans 16 amino acids. This clonotype was counted only a few times. TCRdb redid the calling of the 5' RACE reads with MiXCR, one entry per CDR3 protein. Altogether tens of thousands of distinct CDR3 sequences are present, roughly an eighth being singletons, with the ten largest covering about 60%.

The source material was PBMCs, sampled at surgery. The receptor was isolated from a male donor with early-stage non-small cell lung cancer. The chain carries TRBV12-3 or TRBV12-4 and TRBJ2-1; 10 bases line up with TRBD1. The CDR3 sequence is CASSLYDRDRGNEQFF. The DNA for the CDR3 is TGTGCCAGCAGCCTTTATGACCGGGACAGGGGTAATGAGCAGTTCTTC.